Listed below are T cell receptor beta chains from one sample, sequenced in a study of cytomegalovirus exposure and HLA in healthy donors. Profiled with immunoSEQ multiplex PCR; TCRdb holds only in-frame clones, not every one. This table has approximately 160,000 clones, approximately 78% appearing once. The sequenced sample consisted of PBMCs. The receptor set was obtained from a woman aged 45-65 years in good health and CMV-seropositive. Each CDR3 is given with its conserved first and last residue. A D gene is named only where the DNA matches it firmly. Rows give clone size only sometimes, using once, few, many, or a class for an expanded clone.

>-|-|TRBV5-4|TRBJ2-5
TGTGCCAGCAGCCCCCGGGTCGCCGCGGAGACCCAGTACTTC
CASSPRVAAETQYF
>-|TRBD1|TRBV5-1|TRBJ1-1
TGCGCCAGCAGCTCTAGGGGACAGGGGAGAACTGAAGCTTTCTTT
CASSSRGQGRTEAFF
>-|TRBD1|TRBV6-5|TRBJ1-4
TGTGCCAGCAGTTACTCTACATCTCCGGGCAGGGGGCGGCTGTTTTTT
CASSYSTSPGRGRLFF
>once|-|TRBV28|TRBJ1-5
TGTGCCAGCAGTTTCCCTAGAGGGAATAGCAATCAGCCCCAGCATTTT
CASSFPRGNSNQPQHF
>-|-|TRBV7-6|TRBJ2-5
TGTGCCAGCAGTCTCGGACGGGGAGAGACCCAGTACTTC
CASSLGRGETQYF
>-|TRBD1|TRBV6-6|TRBJ2-7
TGTGCCAGCAGTTACCCGGGACAGGGGGCCTACGAGCAGTACTTC
CASSYPGQGAYEQYF
>-|TRBD1|TRBV4-1|TRBJ1-4
TGCGCCAGCAGCCCCGGACAGGGTGCAACTAATGAAAAACTGTTTTTT
CASSPGQGATNEKLFF
>-|-|TRBV2|TRBJ2-7
TGTGCCAGCTTATCGATTGGCCTCTTGACTATCAACGAGCAGTACTTC
CASLSIGLLTINEQYF
>-|TRBD1|TRBV29-1|TRBJ2-5
TGCAGCGTTGAAAGGACAGGGGGCGCAGGAGAGACCCAGTACTTC
CSVERTGGAGETQYF
>-|TRBD2|TRBV28|TRBJ2-5
TGTGCCAGCAGTTTCAGACTAGCGGGGGGGCCGGTCCAAGAGACCCAGTACTTC
CASSFRLAGGPVQETQYF
>-|-|TRBV5-1|TRBJ2-3
TGCGCCAGCAGCTTGCCCGTGGCGGCAGATACGCAGTATTTT
CASSLPVAADTQYF
>-|-|TRBV10-1|TRBJ2-2
TGCGCCAGCAGCCCCTCCCAGACCGGGGAGCTGTTTTTT
CASSPSQTGELFF
>-|TRBD1|TRBV18|TRBJ1-1
TGTGCCAGCTCACCGGAACAGGGGGCGGTCACTGAAGCTTTCTTT
CASSPEQGAVTEAFF
>-|-|TRBV2|TRBJ1-6
TGTGCCAGCAGTCGTACTATACACGGAGGCTCCTATAATTCACCCCTCCACTTT
CASSRTIHGGSYNSPLHF
>few|TRBD1|TRBV4-1|TRBJ1-2
TGCGCCAGCAGCCAAGACCCCGCGGACAGGATCTATGGCTACACCTTC
CASSQDPADRIYGYTF
>once|TRBD1|TRBV11-2|TRBJ2-5
TGTGCCAGCAGCGAAACTACAGGGGGCCTGTACCAAGAGACCCAGTACTTC
CASSETTGGLYQETQYF
>-|-|TRBV19|TRBJ2-2
TGTGCCAGTTCCAAGACAGGACCGAACACCGGGGAGCTGTTTTTT
CASSKTGPNTGELFF
>-|-|TRBV5-5|TRBJ1-5
TGTGCCAGCAGCTTGTTCCAGGGTCAGCCCCAGCATTTT
CASSLFQGQPQHF
>-|-|TRBV5-1|TRBJ1-2
TGCGCCAGCAGCTTGGCTAGGGAGTATGGCTACACCTTC
CASSLAREYGYTF
>-|-|TRBV27|TRBJ2-7
TGTGCCAGCGGGACTGTCAGGGCCCACGAGCAGTACTTC
CASGTVRAHEQYF
>-|TRBD1|TRBV30|TRBJ1-4
TGTGCCTGGAGTCTTATCGGGACAGGGGGCGCATTTGAAAAACTGTTTTTT
CAWSLIGTGGAFEKLFF
>-|-|TRBV11-3|TRBJ2-3
TGTGCCAGCAGCCCCAGGGTGCCCGCATTGGATACGCAGTATTTT
CASSPRVPALDTQYF